This is a list of T cell receptor beta chains from one sample in a study of T cell responses to AZD1222 COVID-19 vaccine. The protocol was immunoSEQ multiplex PCR, while the TCRdb copy is restricted to in-frame clones and leaves out a portion. This table has under 30,000 clones, around 87% appearing once. The source was peripheral blood, collected 28 days after the second AZD1222 dose. The source is an adult who received the AZD1222 COVID-19 vaccine. Each CDR3 is given with its conserved first and last residue. The order of the fields is clone size, D gene, V gene, J gene, CDR3 protein, CDR3 DNA. D genes are given only for firm matches. Not every row has a clone size; where given, it reads once, few, many or a size class.

>.|.|TRBV28|TRBJ1-2
CASSLGQNYGYTF
TGTGCCAGCAGTTTAGGACAGAACTATGGCTACACCTTC
>.|TRBD2|TRBV7-9|TRBJ2-7
CASSLLLAGGGYEQYF
TGTGCCAGCAGCTTACTTCTAGCGGGAGGGGGATACGAGCAGTACTTC
>.|.|TRBV7-2|TRBJ2-1
CASSLREPYNEQFF
TGTGCCAGCAGCTTACGGGAACCCTACAATGAGCAGTTCTTC
>.|.|TRBV3-1/TRBV3-2|TRBJ1-3
CASSQESPQVPGNTIYF
TGTGCCAGCAGCCAAGAGAGTCCTCAGGTCCCTGGAAACACCATATATTTT
>.|TRBD2|TRBV27|TRBJ2-7
CASSLSPGGEQYF
TGTGCCAGCAGTTTATCCCCGGGGGGCGAGCAGTACTTC
>once|.|TRBV7-3|TRBJ2-2
CASSSLAGELFF
TGTGCCAGCAGCTCGCTAGCCGGGGAGCTGTTTTTT
>hyperexpanded|.|TRBV28|TRBJ1-4
CASSFEGNEKLFF
TGTGCCAGCAGTTTCGAGGGGAATGAAAAACTGTTTTTT
>.|TRBD2|TRBV11-3|TRBJ2-1
CASSFRSSGTLEQFF
TGTGCCAGCAGCTTTAGATCTAGCGGCACCCTTGAGCAGTTCTTC
>.|.|TRBV27|TRBJ1-2
CASSFDSYGYTF
TGTGCCAGCAGTTTTGACAGTTATGGCTACACCTTC
>.|.|TRBV27|TRBJ1-2
CASSLSQPGITGYTF
TGTGCCAGCAGTTTATCCCAGCCTGGGATTACTGGCTACACCTTC
>.|.|TRBV5-1|TRBJ1-1
CASGLLGATEAFF
TGCGCCAGCGGATTACTTGGGGCCACTGAAGCTTTCTTT
>.|.|TRBV7-8|TRBJ2-1
CASSKGTRSIHSYNEQFF
TGTGCCAGCAGCAAAGGGACTCGCTCTATCCACTCCTACAATGAGCAGTTCTTC
>.|.|TRBV15|TRBJ2-1
CATSRDLWGQSSYNEQFF
TGTGCCACCAGCAGAGATCTGTGGGGGCAGAGCTCCTACAATGAGCAGTTCTTC
>.|.|TRBV5-6|TRBJ1-2
CASSLGWQGGGYTF
TGTGCCAGCAGCTTGGGCTGGCAGGGAGGTGGCTACACCTTC
>medium-sized|TRBD2|TRBV7-2|TRBJ2-7
CASKPGTSGFYEQYF
TGTGCCAGCAAGCCGGGGACTAGCGGGTTCTACGAGCAGTACTTC
>.|.|TRBV28|TRBJ2-3
CASSLRATDTQYF
TGTGCCAGCAGTTTGCGGGCAACAGATACGCAGTATTTT
>.|.|TRBV4-2|TRBJ1-5
CASSQAWGRGQPQHF
TGTGCCAGCAGCCAAGCTTGGGGCAGGGGACAGCCCCAGCATTTT
>few|.|TRBV27|TRBJ2-7
CASSSGRSYEQYF
TGTGCCAGCAGTTCGGGCAGATCCTACGAGCAGTACTTC
>.|.|TRBV6-5|TRBJ1-2
CASSLSTGNGYTF
TGTGCCAGCAGTCTTTCCACAGGGAATGGCTACACCTTC
>few|.|TRBV2|TRBJ1-1
CASSGPMNTEAFF
TGTGCCAGCTCCGGTCCCATGAACACTGAAGCTTTCTTT
>.|TRBD1|TRBV4-1|TRBJ2-5
CASSQGTVNQETQYF
TGCGCCAGCAGCCAGGGGACAGTAAATCAAGAGACCCAGTACTTC
>.|.|TRBV4-2|TRBJ2-7
CASSQGHNRGGLYEQYF
TGTGCCAGCAGCCAAGGCCATAACAGGGGAGGCCTCTACGAGCAGTACTTC
>.|TRBD1|TRBV27|TRBJ2-5
CASSFAHRGQETQYF
TGTGCCAGCAGTTTCGCTCACAGGGGACAAGAGACCCAGTACTTC
>.|.|TRBV12-5|TRBJ1-4
CASGAGEKLFF
TGTGCTAGTGGTGCGGGGGAAAAACTGTTTTTT
>.|TRBD1|TRBV27|TRBJ2-5
CASSRTGLETQYF
TGTGCCAGCAGTCGGACAGGGTTGGAGACCCAGTACTTC
>.|TRBD2|TRBV5-1|TRBJ2-7
CASSFSISGFHYEQYF
TGCGCCAGCAGCTTCTCTATTAGCGGGTTTCACTACGAGCAGTACTTC
>.|.|TRBV19|TRBJ2-7
CASSMSRGVFYEQYF
TGTGCCAGTAGTATGTCGAGAGGGGTTTTCTACGAGCAGTACTTC
>.|TRBD2|TRBV4-3|TRBJ2-1
CASSQERYLAGNEQFF
TGCGCCAGCAGCCAAGAGAGGTACCTAGCGGGGAATGAGCAGTTCTTC
>.|.|TRBV4-1|TRBJ1-3
CASSQEGLSGNTIYF
TGCGCCAGCAGCCAGGAGGGCTTGAGTGGAAACACCATATATTTT
>once|.|TRBV28|TRBJ2-5
CASSLGLEGTQYF
TGTGCCAGCAGTTTGGGCCTAGAAGGGACCCAGTACTTC